This entry lists 25 T cell receptor beta chains sequenced from one sample in a study of blood T cell repertoires in COVID-19 (dated by TCRdb to about 2020). Library prep was done by the immunoSEQ multiplex PCR assay. TCRdb provides this immuneACCESS table in a form limited to in-frame rearrangements. Some clones are lacking; in checked studies, under half of them reflect an unresolved V gene, and why the rest are absent is not known. For this sample there are fewer than 500,000 clones; roughly 90% appear just once. The leading ten clones occupy 0.9% to 1% of the sample. Material: PBMCs or T cells enriched from blood (not recorded which). Receptors were obtained from a woman between 25 and 40 years old with acute COVID-19.

The J gene is TRBJ1-1, the V gene TRBV30, with D perhaps matching TRBD1 (6 bases). The germline V gene encodes CDR1 GTSNPN and CDR2 SVGIG (reference sequence). V was cut by 1 base and J by 1 base, with 19 bases left in between. The CDR3 consists of 17 residues. The CDR3 here is CAWSALTSRGANTEAFF. CDR3 bases: TGTGCCTGGAGTGCGCTAACTTCTCGGGGGGCGAACACTGAAGCTTTCTTT. Full variable domain (outside the CDR3, taken from reference TRBV30 and TRBJ1-1): SQTIHQWPATLVQPVGSPLSLECTVEGTSNPNLYWYRQAAGRGLQLLFYSVGIGQISSEVPQNLSASRPQDRQFILSSKKLLLSDSGFYLCAWSALTSRGANTEAFFGQGTRLTVV.

The J gene is TRBJ2-4, the V gene TRBV30; tentatively, D is TRBD1 (6 bases). Germline V gene sequence: CDR1 GTSNPN, CDR2 SVGIG (reference sequence). V dropped 1 base and J dropped 0 bases, with 19 bases sitting between them. The CDR3 contains 18 residues. CDR3 loop: CAWSDQTGEGVAKNIQYF. The CDR3 DNA follows: TGTGCCTGGAGTGATCAGACAGGTGAGGGGGTAGCCAAAAACATTCAGTACTTC. The whole variable domain, remainder taken from reference TRBV30 and TRBJ2-4, is SQTIHQWPATLVQPVGSPLSLECTVEGTSNPNLYWYRQAAGRGLQLLFYSVGIGQISSEVPQNLSASRPQDRQFILSSKKLLLSDSGFYLCAWSDQTGEGVAKNIQYFGAGTRLSVL.

The chain is built from TRBV6-2 or TRBV6-3 and TRBJ1-1; TRBD1 is a possible D gene (6 bases). Germline V lookup: CDR1 MNHEY, CDR2 SVGEGT. Between the trimmed V and J ends, which lost 5 bases and 1 base, there was a span of 20 bases. CDR3 size: 17 residues. CDR3 nucleotide sequence: TGTGCCAGCAGTAACCCCAGGGGATCACGCGGGAACACTGAAGCTTTCTTT. It specifies CASSNPRGSRGNTEAFF.

The rearrangement joins TRBV3-1 (or the pseudogene TRBV3-2) to TRBJ1-6; D not resolved. This CDR3 comprises 17 residues. V was clipped by 0 bases and J by 0 bases, with 9 bases between them. In germline, CDR1 is LGHDT, CDR2 YNNKEL (reference sequence). This CDR3 reads CASSQDIRNSYNSPLHF. Written as DNA, the CDR3 is TGTGCCAGCAGCCAAGATATCAGAAACTCCTATAATTCACCCCTCCACTTT.

The rearrangement uses TRBV28 and TRBJ2-2; D is uncertain. Per the germline V gene, CDR1 is MDHEN and CDR2 is SYDVKM. Trimming left V 6 bases short and J 1 base short, with 12 bases between. The CDR3 sequence is 15 residues long. The chain's CDR3 is CASRTDNLNTGELFF. The DNA of the CDR3 is TGTGCCAGCAGAACAGACAATCTGAACACCGGGGAGCTGTTTTTT.

The chain carries TRBV4-3 and TRBJ1-6; unclear D gene. Trimming cost V 0 bases and J 7 bases, with 7 bases left between them. The germline V gene has CDR1 LGHNA and CDR2 YSLEER. This CDR3 spans 14 amino acids. The CDR3 protein is CASSQDPGNSPLHF. DNA of the CDR3: TGCGCCAGCAGCCAAGACCCAGGAAATTCACCCCTCCACTTT.

This clone was recorded only once. The chain recombines TRBV5-8 with TRBJ2-1; TRBD1 matches at 7 bases. Unmatched junction bases numbered 16, after V lost 4 bases and J lost 9 bases. This CDR3 is built from 16 residues. CDR1 is SGHTS and CDR2 is YDEGEE in the germline V gene. Here the CDR3 reads CASSADRESLFSEQFF. The CDR3 bases are TGTGCCAGCAGCGCCGACAGGGAATCGCTTTTCAGTGAGCAGTTCTTC.

This chain uses TRBV5-6 with TRBJ2-1, with TRBD1 matching over 9 bases. This CDR3 comprises 15 residues. The V and J ends lost 1 base and 5 bases, in that order; junction bases with no gene match: 4. Per germline, CDR1 SGHDT and CDR2 YYEEEE. The CDR3 DNA reads TGTGCCAGCAGCTTGTTGGGACAGGGAAACAATGAGCAGTTCTTC. This translates into CASSLLGQGNNEQFF.

This chain links TRBV5-1 with TRBJ2-3; D gene uncertain. The CDR3 spans 16 residues. The germline V gene encodes CDR1 SGHRS and CDR2 YFSETQ. V was cut by 0 bases and J by 1 base, with 12 bases left in between. The CDR3 region is CASSLGDARGTDTQYF. CDR3 bases: TGCGCCAGCAGCTTGGGAGATGCCCGGGGCACAGATACGCAGTATTTT.

This sequence joins TRBV12-3 or TRBV12-4 and TRBJ2-1, with a weak D call TRBD1 (5 bases). The V gene lost 1 base and the J gene lost 6 bases, with 7 bases spanning the gap. The CDR3 is 13 residues long. The CDR3 DNA follows: TGTGCCAGCAGTTTAGGACAGTTCAATGAGCAGTTCTTC. It yields the protein CASSLGQFNEQFF.

This chain links TRBV4-1 with TRBJ1-4; TRBD1 matches at 9 bases. The CDR3 loop spans 15 amino acids. Germline lookup yields CDR1 MGHRA and CDR2 YSYEKL. With V trimmed by 1 base and J by 6 bases, 3 bases remained unmatched. CDR3 in DNA: TGCGCCAGCAGCCAAGGGGGACAGGGCTATGAAAAACTGTTTTTT. Amino acid sequence: CASSQGGQGYEKLFF.

This sequence joins TRBV5-8 and TRBJ1-1; D is possibly TRBD1 (5 bases). Looked up from germline, CDR1 is SGHTS and CDR2 is YDEGEE. The CDR3 runs 14 residues. V gave up 0 bases and J gave up 2 bases, with 8 bases separating them. CDR3 amino acids: CASSLAGGNTEAFF. The CDR3, as DNA: TGTGCCAGCAGCTTGGCGGGGGGAAACACTGAAGCTTTCTTT.

V is TRBV15 and J is TRBJ1-4, with D perhaps matching TRBD1 (6 bases). Per the germline V gene, CDR1 is LNHNV and CDR2 is YYDKDF (reference sequence). This CDR3 comprises 16 residues. V dropped 3 bases and J dropped 8 bases, with 19 bases sitting between them. CDR3 DNA: TGTGCCACCAGCAGCGCGACAACCCCGGGGGGCGAAAAACTGTTTTTT. Translated, it gives CATSSATTPGGEKLFF.

The chain employs TRBV2 and TRBJ2-3, with D hard to call. The CDR3 contains 11 residues. The germline CDR1 and CDR2 sequences are SNHLY and FYNNEI. V shed 8 bases and J shed 3 bases, with 6 bases lying between them. Here the CDR3 DNA reads TGTGCCAGCCCTGTGACAGATACGCAGTATTTT. Protein sequence: CASPVTDTQYF.

The DNA of the CDR3 is TGCGCCAGCAGTGAGAGGAGAAACTATGGCTACACCTTC. It specifies CASSERRNYGYTF. The rearrangement joins TRBV10-1 to TRBJ1-2; D ambiguous. Trimming took 2 bases from V and 2 from J, leaving 6 bases between them. The CDR3 spans 13 residues. The germline V gene encodes CDR1 WNHNN and CDR2 SYGVQD (reference sequence).

The chain recombines TRBV15 with TRBJ2-3, with D tentatively TRBD1 (5 bases). Per germline, CDR1 LNHNV and CDR2 YYDKDF (reference sequence). This CDR3 is 15 amino acids long. V was clipped by 0 bases and J by 6 bases, with 13 bases between them. The chain's CDR3 is CATSREGPAGDTQYF. In DNA form, the CDR3 reads TGTGCCACCAGCAGAGAGGGCCCCGCAGGGGATACGCAGTATTTT.

The chain recombines TRBV30 with TRBJ1-1; D ambiguous. The germline V gene has CDR1 GTSNPN and CDR2 SVGIG (reference sequence). V shed 3 bases and J shed 0 bases, with 8 bases lying between them. The CDR3 length is 13 residues. CDR3 loop: CAWRAGLNTEAFF. The CDR3 DNA reads as TGTGCCTGGAGGGCCGGGTTGAACACTGAAGCTTTCTTT. Full variable domain (missing parts from reference TRBV30 and TRBJ1-1): SQTIHQWPATLVQPVGSPLSLECTVEGTSNPNLYWYRQAAGRGLQLLFYSVGIGQISSEVPQNLSASRPQDRQFILSSKKLLLSDSGFYLCAWRAGLNTEAFFGQGTRLTVV.

The chain uses TRBV29-1 and TRBJ2-3; D gene ambiguous. Germline loops: CDR1 SQVTM, CDR2 ANQGSEA. The CDR3 is 13 residues long. V lost 4 bases and J lost 2, with 10 bases in between. For the CDR3, the DNA is TGCAGCGTTGGAGGCGCAATCACAGATACGCAGTATTTT. This translates into CSVGGAITDTQYF.

J is TRBJ1-4 and V is TRBV15; TRBD1 aligns across 7 bases. The ends lost 4 bases at V and 2 bases at J; junction bases unmatched: 7. CDR3 length: 16 amino acids. CDR1 and CDR2 from the germline V gene are LNHNV and YYDKDF (reference sequence). The CDR3 DNA sequence: TGTGCCACCAGCACGACAGGGAGGACTACTAATGAAAAACTGTTTTTT. Protein product: CATSTTGRTTNEKLFF.

This chain joins TRBV19 and TRBJ2-7, with D perhaps TRBD1 (5 bases). Germline CDR1 reads LNHDA; CDR2 reads SQIVND (reference sequence). Trimming took 4 bases from V and 6 from J, leaving 13 bases between them. CDR3 size: 13 residues. The CDR3 sequence is CASSNRNFGEQYF. CDR3 DNA: TGTGCCAGTAGTAACAGGAACTTTGGCGAGCAGTACTTC.

The chain uses TRBV4-1 and TRBJ2-5; TRBD1 agrees at 7 bases. V trimming: 3 bases; J trimming: 5 bases; junction bases outside the gene matches: 3. This CDR3 is 13 amino acids long. Germline lookup yields CDR1 MGHRA and CDR2 YSYEKL. In DNA form, the CDR3 reads TGCGCCAGCAGCCACCCGGACAGGGAGACCCAGTACTTC. Its protein is CASSHPDRETQYF.

This clone was observed a single time. V is TRBV20-1 and J is TRBJ2-1; the match to TRBD2 covers 9 bases. The CDR3 has 16 amino acids. The junction had 15 bases not matched to a gene; V was cut back by 3 bases and J by 9 bases. The germline V gene encodes CDR1 DFQATT and CDR2 SNEGSKA (reference sequence). The DNA of the CDR3 is TGCAGTGCTAGTCCCCCCCTTGCGGGGGGGTTGTTTGAGCAGTTCTTC. Protein sequence: CSASPPLAGGLFEQFF.

V and J are TRBV21-1 and TRBJ1-5; the D call TRBD1 from the table was never checked on the DNA. TRBV21-1 is recorded as a pseudogene. This CDR3 comprises 15 residues. The CDR3 protein is CASSQLRTGDQPQHF. Here the CDR3 DNA reads TGTGCCAGCAGCCAACTCAGGACAGGGGATCAGCCCCAGCATTTT.

For this clone: The same CDR3 also results from other DNA sequences found in this sample. V and J are TRBV5-1 and TRBJ1-2; 9 nucleotides match TRBD1. V was clipped by 5 bases and J by 6 bases; unmatched bases: 8. Germline lookup yields CDR1 SGHRS and CDR2 YFSETQ. The CDR3 is 14 residues long. The CDR3 DNA is TGCGCCAGCAGTCTCACCGGACAGGGGAATGGCTACACCTTC. Encoded protein: CASSLTGQGNGYTF.

The rearrangement uses TRBV7-6 and TRBJ2-3, with TRBD1 matching 12 bases. This CDR3 region has 18 residues. Trimming took 0 bases from V and 2 from J; bases not matched to a gene: 6. Per the germline V gene, CDR1 is SGHVS and CDR2 is FNYEAQ. CDR3 bases: TGTGCCAGCAGCTTAGCCCAAAAGGGACAGGGGGCCACAGATACGCAGTATTTT. As protein: CASSLAQKGQGATDTQYF.